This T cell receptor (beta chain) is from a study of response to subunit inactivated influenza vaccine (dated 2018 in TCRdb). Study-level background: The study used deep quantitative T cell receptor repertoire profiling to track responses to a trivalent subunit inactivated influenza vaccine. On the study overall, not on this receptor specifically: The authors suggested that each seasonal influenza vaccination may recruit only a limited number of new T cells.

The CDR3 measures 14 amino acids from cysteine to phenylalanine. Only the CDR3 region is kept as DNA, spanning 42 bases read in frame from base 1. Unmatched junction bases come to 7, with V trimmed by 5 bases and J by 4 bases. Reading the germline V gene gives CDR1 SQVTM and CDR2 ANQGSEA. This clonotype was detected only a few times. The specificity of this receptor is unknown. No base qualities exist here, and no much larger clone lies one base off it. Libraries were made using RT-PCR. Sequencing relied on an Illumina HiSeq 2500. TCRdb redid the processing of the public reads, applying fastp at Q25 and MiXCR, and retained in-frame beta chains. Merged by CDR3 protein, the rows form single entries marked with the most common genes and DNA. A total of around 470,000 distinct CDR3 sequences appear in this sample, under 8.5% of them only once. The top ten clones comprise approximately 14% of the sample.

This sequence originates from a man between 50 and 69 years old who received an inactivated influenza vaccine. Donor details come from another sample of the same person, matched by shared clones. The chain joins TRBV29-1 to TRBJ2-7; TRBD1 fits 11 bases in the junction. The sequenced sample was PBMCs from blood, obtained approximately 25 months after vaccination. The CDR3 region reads CSVLRDRGGYEQYF. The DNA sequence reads TGCAGCGTTCTCCGGGACAGGGGGGGGTACGAGCAGTACTTC.